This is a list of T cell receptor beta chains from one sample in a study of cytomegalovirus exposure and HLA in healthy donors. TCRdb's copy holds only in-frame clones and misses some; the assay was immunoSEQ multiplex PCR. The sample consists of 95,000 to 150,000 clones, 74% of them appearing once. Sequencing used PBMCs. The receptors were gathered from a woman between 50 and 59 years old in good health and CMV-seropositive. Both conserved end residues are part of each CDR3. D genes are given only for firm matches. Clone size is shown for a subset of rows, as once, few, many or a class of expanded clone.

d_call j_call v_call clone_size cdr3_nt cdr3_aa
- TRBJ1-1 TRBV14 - TGTGCCAGCAGCCCTACAGGGTTCACTGAAGCTTTCTTT CASSPTGFTEAFF
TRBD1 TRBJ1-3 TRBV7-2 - TGTGCCAGCAGCCCGGACAGGGTGGGAAACACCATATATTTT CASSPDRVGNTIYF
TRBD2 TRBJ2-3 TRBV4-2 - TGTGCCAGCAGCCAAGGGGTAGCGGGGGGCTCAGATACGCAGTATTTT CASSQGVAGGSDTQYF
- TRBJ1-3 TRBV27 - TGTGCCAGCAGTCCCCGAGGTGGCGGGTTTGCCGCGGGCACCATATATTTT CASSPRGGGFAAGTIYF
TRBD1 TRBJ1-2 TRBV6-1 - TGTGCCAGCAGTGAGTCACTCAGCCAGGGGGCCTATGGCTACACCTTC CASSESLSQGAYGYTF
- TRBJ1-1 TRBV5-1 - TGCGCCAGCAGCCCCGGGGGGGGAGGAACTGAAGCTTTCTTT CASSPGGGGTEAFF
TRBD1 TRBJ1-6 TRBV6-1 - TGTGCCAGCAGTACCGGGACAGTGTATAATTCACCCCTCCACTTT CASSTGTVYNSPLHF
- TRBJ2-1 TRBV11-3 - TGTGCCAGCAGCTCCAACACGGGGTGGGATGAGCAGTTCTTC CASSSNTGWDEQFF
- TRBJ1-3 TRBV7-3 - TGTGCCAGCAGCTCATCCCAAGGACGGACTAATGGAAACACCATATATTTT CASSSSQGRTNGNTIYF
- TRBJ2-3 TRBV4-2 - TGTGCCAGCAGCCAAGCTGTACAGGATCAGCTCACAGATACGCAGTATTTT CASSQAVQDQLTDTQYF
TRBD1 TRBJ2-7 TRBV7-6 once TGTGCCAGCAGCTTAAATCCACAGGGGGTCACCTACGAGCAGTACTTC CASSLNPQGVTYEQYF
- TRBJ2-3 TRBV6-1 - TGTGCCAGCAGTGAGGGTGGTACTAGCCTTATCACAGATACGCAGTATTTT CASSEGGTSLITDTQYF
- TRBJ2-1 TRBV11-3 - TGTGCCAGCAGCTTGGGCCAGGTGATCTACAATGAGCAGTTCTTC CASSLGQVIYNEQFF
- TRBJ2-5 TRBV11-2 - TGTGCCAGCAGCACCCGGTTGGGAGTAGAGACCCAGTACTTC CASSTRLGVETQYF
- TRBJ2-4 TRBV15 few TGTGCCACCAGCAACCGGTTGAGCGAAGAGAACATTCAGTACTTC CATSNRLSEENIQYF
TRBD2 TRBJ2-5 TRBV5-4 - TGTGCCAGCAGCTTGGGACTAGCCCGGGAGACCCAGTACTTC CASSLGLARETQYF
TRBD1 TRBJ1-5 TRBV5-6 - TGTGCCAGCAGCTTGGTTCCCGACAGGGGAGTTAGACAGCCCCAGCATTTT CASSLVPDRGVRQPQHF
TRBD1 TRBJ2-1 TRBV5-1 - TGCGCCAGCAGCAGGGACAGATACAATGAGCAGTTCTTC CASSRDRYNEQFF
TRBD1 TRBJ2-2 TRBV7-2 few TGTGCCAGCAGCTCCGGACAGGCGAACACCGGGGAGCTGTTTTTT CASSSGQANTGELFF
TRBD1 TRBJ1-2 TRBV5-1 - TGCGCCAGCAGTTTACGACAGGGCGGAAGGGATGGCTACACCTTC CASSLRQGGRDGYTF
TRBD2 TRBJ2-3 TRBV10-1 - TGCGCCAGCAGTGAACTAGCGGGGGGGTCAGATACGCAGTATTTT CASSELAGGSDTQYF
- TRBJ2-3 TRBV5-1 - TGCGCCAGCAGCTTGGCCACAGATTCTAGCACAGATACGCAGTATTTT CASSLATDSSTDTQYF
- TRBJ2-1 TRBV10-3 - TGTGCCATCAGGAGCCAGGGTAGTTACAATGAGCAGTTCTTC CAIRSQGSYNEQFF
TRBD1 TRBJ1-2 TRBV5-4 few TGTGCCAGCAGCTTCCCGGACAGGTTGTATGGCTACACCTTC CASSFPDRLYGYTF
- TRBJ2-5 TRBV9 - TGTGCCAGCAGCAAAGATTCCGGGACACTGCAGACCCAGTACTTC CASSKDSGTLQTQYF
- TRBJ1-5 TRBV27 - TGTGCCAGCAGTTTTCGTAGGGGGTCTCAGCCCCAGCATTTT CASSFRRGSQPQHF
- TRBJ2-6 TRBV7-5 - TGTGTCAGAAGCCCGGACAGGGGGCCTAGCTCTGGGGCCAACGTCCTGACTTTC CVRSPDRGPSSGANVLTF
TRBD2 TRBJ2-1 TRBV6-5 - TGTGCCAGCAGGTTAGCGGGGGGGTCACTTGAGCAGTTCTTC CASRLAGGSLEQFF
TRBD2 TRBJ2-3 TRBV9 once TGTGCCAGCAGCGTAGGCTTCGGGACTATCTACACAGATACGCAGTATTTT CASSVGFGTIYTDTQYF
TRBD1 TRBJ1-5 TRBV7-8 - TGTGCCAGCAGCCTCCGGGACAGTGCAAATCAGCCCCAGCATTTT CASSLRDSANQPQHF
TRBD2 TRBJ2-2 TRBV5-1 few TGCGCCAGCAGCTCAGCGGGACTAGCGGGGACCGGGGAGCTGTTTTTT CASSSAGLAGTGELFF
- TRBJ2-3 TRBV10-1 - TGCGCCAGCAGTGAGTCGCGGGGCTTAGATACGCAGTATTTT CASSESRGLDTQYF
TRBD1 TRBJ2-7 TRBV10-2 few TGCGCCACCAAGGGGACAGTCACCTACGAGCAGTACTTC CATKGTVTYEQYF
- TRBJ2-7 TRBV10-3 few TGTGCCATCAGTCAGAGACAGGCCTACGAGCAGTACTTC CAISQRQAYEQYF
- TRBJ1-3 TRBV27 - TGTGCCAGCAGTTTGGGGCCATCGGGAAACACCATATATTTT CASSLGPSGNTIYF
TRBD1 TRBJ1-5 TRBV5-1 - TGCGCCAGCAGCTTGACAGGGGAGGGCAATCAGCCCCAGCATTTT CASSLTGEGNQPQHF
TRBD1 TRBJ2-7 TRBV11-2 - TGTGCCAGCAGCCTGGAGGGAGGACAGGGTGTCTACGAGCAGTACTTC CASSLEGGQGVYEQYF
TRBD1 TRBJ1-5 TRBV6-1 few TGTGCCAGCAGTGGGGCGGCAGGGGGAAGCAATCAGCCCCAGCATTTT CASSGAAGGSNQPQHF
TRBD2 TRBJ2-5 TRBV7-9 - TGTGCCAGCAGCTTAGCGGGGAGGGCGGTCCAAGAGACCCAGTACTTC CASSLAGRAVQETQYF
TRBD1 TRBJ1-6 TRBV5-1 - TGCGCCAGCAGCTTGGGGGACAGTCTAGGCTCCTATAATTCACCCCTCCACTTT CASSLGDSLGSYNSPLHF
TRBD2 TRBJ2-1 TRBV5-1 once TGCGCCAGCAGCTTGGCGGTAGTAGCGGGGTCAAATGAGCAGTTCTTC CASSLAVVAGSNEQFF
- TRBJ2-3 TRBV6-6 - TGTGCCAGCAGCCAGGACAGTCATAGCACAGATACGCAGTATTTT CASSQDSHSTDTQYF
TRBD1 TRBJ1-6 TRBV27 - TGTGCCAGAACAGGGGAAGGATATCCGAATTCACCCCTCCACTTT CARTGEGYPNSPLHF
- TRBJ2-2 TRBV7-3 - TGTGCCAGCAGCCCCGGAGCGGGTAACACCGGGGAGCTGTTTTTT CASSPGAGNTGELFF
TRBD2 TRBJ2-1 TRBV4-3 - TGCGCCAGCAGCCCCCTAAGGGAGGGAGGCTACAATGAGCAGTTCTTC CASSPLREGGYNEQFF
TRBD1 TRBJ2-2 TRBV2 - TGTGCCAGCAGCCGGGACAGGGTCGCGGCCGGGGAGCTGTTTTTT CASSRDRVAAGELFF
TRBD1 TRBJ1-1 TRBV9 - TGTGCCAGCAGCGCCTCCGGGACAGCGGTTAAAATGAACACTGAAGCTTTCTTT CASSASGTAVKMNTEAFF